Listed below are T cell receptor beta chains from one sample, sequenced in a study of identical twins. TCRdb reanalysed the 5' RACE reads using MiXCR and keeps one entry per CDR3 protein. The data contain roughly 150,000 distinct CDR3 sequences, roughly 3.2% of them singletons. The sequenced sample was memory T cells sorted from blood. These receptors were taken from a man between 18 and 35 years old in good health. Both conserved end residues are part of each CDR3. The order of the fields is clone size, J gene, D gene, V gene, CDR3 DNA, CDR3 protein. The D gene is left open where the match is weak. Clone size is given for some rows only: seen once, a few or many times, or a class if the clone is expanded.

size: NA
J: TRBJ2-3
D: NA
V: TRBV18
DNA: TGTGCCAGCTCGGCCCGACAGGATGGCACAGATACGCAGTATTTT
CDR3: CASSARQDGTDTQYF

size: many
J: TRBJ1-4
D: TRBD1
V: TRBV5-1
DNA: TGCGCCAGCAGTTACCAGGGGGCTAATGAAAAACTGTTTTTT
CDR3: CASSYQGANEKLFF

size: many
J: TRBJ1-2
D: TRBD1
V: TRBV12-3/TRBV12-4
DNA: TGTGCCAGCAGAATGGGACAGAACTATGGCTACACCTTC
CDR3: CASRMGQNYGYTF

size: many
J: TRBJ2-1
D: TRBD2
V: TRBV5-1
DNA: TGCGCCAGCAGCCATAGGACTAGCGGGAGCGCCTACAATGAGCAGTTCTTC
CDR3: CASSHRTSGSAYNEQFF

size: many
J: TRBJ2-4
D: NA
V: TRBV10-1
DNA: TGCGCCAGCTCCCGATCCGGCAAAAACATTCAGTACTTC
CDR3: CASSRSGKNIQYF

size: many
J: TRBJ2-7
D: NA
V: TRBV6-6
DNA: TGTGCCAGCAGTTACTCTGGGAATGGCGAGCAGTACTTC
CDR3: CASSYSGNGEQYF

size: many
J: TRBJ2-3
D: NA
V: TRBV27
DNA: TGTGCCAGCAGTTTAGGGACCTACCTAGATACGCAGTATTTT
CDR3: CASSLGTYLDTQYF

size: many
J: TRBJ2-3
D: NA
V: TRBV7-2
DNA: TGTGCCAGCAGCTTAGCGGCAGGGACCAGCACAGATACGCAGTATTTT
CDR3: CASSLAAGTSTDTQYF

size: many
J: TRBJ2-5
D: TRBD2
V: TRBV29-1
DNA: TGCAGCGTTTGGCGGGGGGACCAAGAGACCCAGTACTTC
CDR3: CSVWRGDQETQYF

size: many
J: TRBJ1-1
D: NA
V: TRBV4-2
DNA: TGTGCCAGCAGCCAAGAAGGGTTCGCTGAAGCTTTCTTT
CDR3: CASSQEGFAEAFF

size: many
J: TRBJ2-1
D: TRBD2
V: TRBV20-1
DNA: TGCAGTGGGACTAGCGGGAGGACCTCCTACAATGAGCAGTTCTTC
CDR3: CSGTSGRTSYNEQFF

size: many
J: TRBJ2-6
D: NA
V: TRBV5-1
DNA: TGCGCCAGCAGCTTGGAGTTGTTGGGGGCCAACGTCCTGACTTTC
CDR3: CASSLELLGANVLTF

size: many
J: TRBJ2-3
D: NA
V: TRBV20-1
DNA: TGCAGTGCTAGCCCAGCAGGCGCAGATACGCAGTATTTT
CDR3: CSASPAGADTQYF

size: few
J: TRBJ2-1
D: NA
V: TRBV6-2/TRBV6-3
DNA: TGTGCCACCGTCGACAGGGAGGCGGCCTACAATGAGCAGTTCTTC
CDR3: CATVDREAAYNEQFF

size: many
J: TRBJ2-2
D: NA
V: TRBV9
DNA: TGTGCCAGCAGCGTCGATCTGTTTGGGGCAAACACCGGGGAGCTGTTTTTT
CDR3: CASSVDLFGANTGELFF

size: many
J: TRBJ2-2
D: TRBD2
V: TRBV20-1
DNA: TGCAGTGCTAGAGCCGTGCGGGGGTCCGGGGAGCTGTTTTTT
CDR3: CSARAVRGSGELFF

size: NA
J: TRBJ2-1
D: NA
V: TRBV7-6
DNA: TGTGCCAGCAGCTTAGTTACAAGCGATGAGCAGTTCTTC
CDR3: CASSLVTSDEQFF

size: few
J: TRBJ1-4
D: NA
V: TRBV29-1
DNA: TGCAGCGTTGGTGGGGGACCAACTAATGAAAAACTGTTTTTT
CDR3: CSVGGGPTNEKLFF

size: many
J: TRBJ2-1
D: TRBD1
V: TRBV5-1
DNA: TGCGCCAGCAGCACCGGACAGGACTTTTCGCAGTTCTTC
CDR3: CASSTGQDFSQFF